This TCR beta chain was obtained from a study of CD8 T cells in Susac syndrome. The CDR3 runs to 16 residues. V was clipped by 4 bases and J by 4 bases; unmatched bases: 12. Germline values: CDR1 LGHDT, CDR2 YNNKEL (reference sequence). Negative isolation yielded the CD8+ and CD4+ T cells, while FACS enriched the TEMRA cells. When the RNA was reverse transcribed, random hexamers were used with an input of roughly 0.45 to 1 ug. With immunoSEQ multiplex PCR, TCR beta CDR3 was amplified across 54 Vbeta and 13 Jbeta. TCRdb independently ran MiXCR on the immunoSEQ multiplex PCR reads; one entry per CDR3 protein. The sample has 150,000 to 200,000 distinct CDR3 sequences, around 95% seen once.

Sequenced material: CD4+ T cells from PBMCs. V usage is TRBV3-1 and J usage is TRBJ2-5, with 7 bases lining up with TRBD2. This TCR came from a human donor in good health. CDR3 DNA sequence: TGTGCCAGCAGCCCCGGTGGGCGGGGGAATGGAGAGACCCAGTACTTC. The encoded protein is CASSPGGRGNGETQYF.